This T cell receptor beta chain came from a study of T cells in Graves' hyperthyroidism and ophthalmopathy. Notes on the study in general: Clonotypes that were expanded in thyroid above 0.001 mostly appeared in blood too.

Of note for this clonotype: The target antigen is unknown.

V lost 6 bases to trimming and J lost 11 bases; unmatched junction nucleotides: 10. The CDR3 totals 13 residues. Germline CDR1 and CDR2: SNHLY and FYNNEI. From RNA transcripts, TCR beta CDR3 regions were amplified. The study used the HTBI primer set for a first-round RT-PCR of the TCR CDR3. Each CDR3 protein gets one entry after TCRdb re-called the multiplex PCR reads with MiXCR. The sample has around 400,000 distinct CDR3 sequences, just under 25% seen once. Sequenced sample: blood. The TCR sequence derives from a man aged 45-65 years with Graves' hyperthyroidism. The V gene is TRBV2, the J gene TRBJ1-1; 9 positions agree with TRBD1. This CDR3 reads CASREQGAGGAFF. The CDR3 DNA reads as TGTGCCAGCAGGGAACAGGGGGCAGGGGGCGCTTTCTTT.